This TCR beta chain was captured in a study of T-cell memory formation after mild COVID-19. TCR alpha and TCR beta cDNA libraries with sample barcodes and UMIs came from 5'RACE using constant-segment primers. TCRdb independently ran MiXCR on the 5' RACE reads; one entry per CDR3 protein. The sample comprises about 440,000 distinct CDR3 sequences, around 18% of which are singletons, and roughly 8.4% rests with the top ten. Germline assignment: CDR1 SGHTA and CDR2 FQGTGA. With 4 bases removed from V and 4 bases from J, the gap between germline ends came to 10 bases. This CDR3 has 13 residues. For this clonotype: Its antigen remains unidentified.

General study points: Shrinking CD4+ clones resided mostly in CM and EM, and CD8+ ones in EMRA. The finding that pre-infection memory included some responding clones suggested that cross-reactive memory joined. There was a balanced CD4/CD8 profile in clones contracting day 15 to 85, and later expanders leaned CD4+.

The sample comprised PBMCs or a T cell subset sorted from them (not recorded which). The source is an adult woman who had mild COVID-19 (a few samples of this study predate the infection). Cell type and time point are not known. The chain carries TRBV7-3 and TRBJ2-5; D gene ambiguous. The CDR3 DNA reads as TGTGCCAGCAGCTCCTACCTGGGAGAGACCCAGTACTTC. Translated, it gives CASSSYLGETQYF.